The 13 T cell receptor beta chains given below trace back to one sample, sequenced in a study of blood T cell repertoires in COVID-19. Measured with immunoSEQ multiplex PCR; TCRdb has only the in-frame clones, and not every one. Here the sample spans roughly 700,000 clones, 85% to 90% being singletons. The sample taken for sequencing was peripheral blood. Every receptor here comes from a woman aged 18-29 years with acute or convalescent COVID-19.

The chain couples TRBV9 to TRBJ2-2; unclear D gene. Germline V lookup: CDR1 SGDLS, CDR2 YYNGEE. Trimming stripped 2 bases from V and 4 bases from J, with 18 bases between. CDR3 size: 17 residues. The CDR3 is CASSVTDHTSSTGELFF. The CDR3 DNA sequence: TGTGCCAGCAGCGTTACAGACCATACTTCGAGCACCGGGGAGCTGTTTTTT.

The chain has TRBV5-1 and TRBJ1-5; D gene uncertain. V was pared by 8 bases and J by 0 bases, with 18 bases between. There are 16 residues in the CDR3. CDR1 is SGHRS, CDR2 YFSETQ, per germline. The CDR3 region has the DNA TGCGCCAGTCGCTTGGGAGGGTCGGATAGCAATCAGCCCCAGCATTTT. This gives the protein CASRLGGSDSNQPQHF.

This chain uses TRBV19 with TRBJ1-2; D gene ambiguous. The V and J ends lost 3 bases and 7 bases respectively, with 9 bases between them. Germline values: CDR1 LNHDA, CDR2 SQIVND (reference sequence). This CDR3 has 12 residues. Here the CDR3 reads CASSIFSGGYTF. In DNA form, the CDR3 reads TGTGCCAGTAGTATCTTCTCGGGTGGCTACACCTTC.

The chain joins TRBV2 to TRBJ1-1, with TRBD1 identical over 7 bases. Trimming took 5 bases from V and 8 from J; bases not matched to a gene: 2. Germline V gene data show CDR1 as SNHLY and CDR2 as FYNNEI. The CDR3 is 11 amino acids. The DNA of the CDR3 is TGTGCCAGCAGTCCACAGGGGGAAGCTTTCTTT. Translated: CASSPQGEAFF.

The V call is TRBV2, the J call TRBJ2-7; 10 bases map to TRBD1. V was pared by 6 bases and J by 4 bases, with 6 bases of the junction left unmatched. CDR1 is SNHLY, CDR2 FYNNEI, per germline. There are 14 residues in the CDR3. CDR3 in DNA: TGTGCCAGCAGGGATCGACAGGGGGCGTACGAGCAGTACTTC. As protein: CASRDRQGAYEQYF.

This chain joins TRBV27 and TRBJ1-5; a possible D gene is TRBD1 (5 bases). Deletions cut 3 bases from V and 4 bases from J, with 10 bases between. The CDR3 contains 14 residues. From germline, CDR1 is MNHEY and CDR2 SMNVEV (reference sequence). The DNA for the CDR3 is TGTGCCAGCAGTTTCGGGGGTTGGAATCAGCCCCAGCATTTT. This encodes CASSFGGWNQPQHF.

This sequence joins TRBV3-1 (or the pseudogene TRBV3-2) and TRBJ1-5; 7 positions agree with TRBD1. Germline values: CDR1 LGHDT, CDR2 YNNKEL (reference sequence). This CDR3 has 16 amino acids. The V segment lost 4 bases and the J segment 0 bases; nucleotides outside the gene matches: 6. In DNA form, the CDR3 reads TGTGCCAGCAGCCGCTGGGACAGTTATAGCAATCAGCCCCAGCATTTT. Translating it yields CASSRWDSYSNQPQHF.

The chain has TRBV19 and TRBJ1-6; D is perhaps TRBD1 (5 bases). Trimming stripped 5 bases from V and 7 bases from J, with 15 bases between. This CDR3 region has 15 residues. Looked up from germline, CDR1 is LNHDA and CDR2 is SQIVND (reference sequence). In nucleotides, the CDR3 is TGTGCCAGTAGTCAGGGTGCAGGGTTGAATTCACCCCTCCACTTT. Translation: CASSQGAGLNSPLHF.

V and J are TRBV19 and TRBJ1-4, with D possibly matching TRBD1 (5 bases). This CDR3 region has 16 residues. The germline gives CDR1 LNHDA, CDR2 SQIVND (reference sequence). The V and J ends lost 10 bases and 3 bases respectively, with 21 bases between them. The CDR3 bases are TGTGCCACCACCACCTACCCCAGGGTCGCTAATGAAAAACTGTTTTTT. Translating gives CATTTYPRVANEKLFF. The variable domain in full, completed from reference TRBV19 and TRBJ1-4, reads DGGITQSPKYLFRKEGQNVTLSCEQNLNHDAMYWYRQDPGQGLRLIYYSQIVNDFQKGDIAEGYSVSREKKESFPLTVTSAQKNPTAFYLCATTTYPRVANEKLFFGSGTQLSVL.

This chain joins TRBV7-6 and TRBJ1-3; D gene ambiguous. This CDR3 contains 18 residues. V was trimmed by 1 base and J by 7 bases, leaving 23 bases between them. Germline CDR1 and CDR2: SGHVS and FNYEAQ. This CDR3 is CASSLVRSRVEGLNTIYF. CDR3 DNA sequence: TGTGCCAGCAGCTTAGTTAGGAGCAGAGTGGAGGGCCTGAACACCATATATTTT.

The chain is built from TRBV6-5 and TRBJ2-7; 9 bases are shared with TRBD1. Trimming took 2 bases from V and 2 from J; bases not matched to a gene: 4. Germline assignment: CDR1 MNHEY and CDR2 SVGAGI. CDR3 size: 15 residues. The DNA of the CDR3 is TGTGCCAGCAGTTACCGTGGGACAGGGACCTACGAGCAGTACTTC. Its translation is CASSYRGTGTYEQYF.

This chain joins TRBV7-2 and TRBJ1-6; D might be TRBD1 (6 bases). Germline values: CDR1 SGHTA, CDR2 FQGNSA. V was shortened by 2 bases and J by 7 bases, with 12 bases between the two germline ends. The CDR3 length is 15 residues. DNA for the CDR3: TGTGCCAGCAGCTTAAACGGGGACAAAAATTCACCCCTCCACTTT. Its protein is CASSLNGDKNSPLHF.

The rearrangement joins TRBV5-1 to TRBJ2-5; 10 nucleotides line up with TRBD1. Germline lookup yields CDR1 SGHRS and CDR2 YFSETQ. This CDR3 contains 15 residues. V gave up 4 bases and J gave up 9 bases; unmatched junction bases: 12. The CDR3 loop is CASSGGTGELRAQYF. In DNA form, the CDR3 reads TGCGCCAGCAGCGGGGGGACAGGGGAACTAAGGGCCCAGTACTTC.